Listed below are T cell receptor beta chains from one sample, sequenced in a study of T-cell memory formation after mild COVID-19. Via MiXCR, TCRdb re-called the 5' RACE reads, giving one row per CDR3 protein. The repertoire holds fewer than 350,000 distinct CDR3 sequences, with around an eighth as singletons. The sequenced material came from PBMCs or a T cell subset sorted from them (not recorded which). The source of these receptors is a young man who had mild COVID-19 (a few samples of this study predate the infection). Cell type and time point are not known. CDR3s include the opening cysteine and the closing phenylalanine or tryptophan. The D gene is left open where the match is weak. Size is stated for part of the rows, as once, few or many counts, or as a class when the clone is expanded.

>-|TRBV12-3/TRBV12-4|TRBJ2-7|many
CASSVDRTYEQYF
TGTGCCAGCAGCGTCGACAGGACCTACGAGCAGTACTTC
>-|TRBV19|TRBJ1-5|few
CASNGGEVQPQHF
TGTGCCAGTAATGGGGGCGAAGTTCAGCCCCAGCATTTT
>-|TRBV19|TRBJ2-5|few
CASSISGLRTQYF
TGTGCCAGTAGTATATCTGGGCTACGGACCCAGTACTTC
>-|TRBV7-9|TRBJ1-1|-
CASSTSLGDTEAFF
TGTGCCAGCAGCACCTCCCTGGGCGACACTGAAGCTTTCTTT
>-|TRBV14|TRBJ1-2|-
CASSQGRWSYTF
TGTGCCAGCAGCCAAGGCCGTTGGAGCTACACCTTC
>-|TRBV7-2|TRBJ2-5|-
CASSQGRTFIETQYF
TGTGCCAGCAGCCAAGGACGGACCTTTATAGAGACCCAGTACTTC
>-|TRBV4-2|TRBJ2-3|-
CASSQDGRGYTDTQYF
TGTGCCAGCAGCCAAGATGGGCGGGGATACACAGATACGCAGTATTTT
>-|TRBV28|TRBJ1-2|few
CANYRAAYGYTF
TGTGCCAACTACAGGGCGGCCTATGGCTACACCTTC
>TRBD1|TRBV4-2|TRBJ1-5|few
CASSQDAGQGFNQPQHF
TGTGCCAGCAGCCAAGATGCTGGACAGGGATTCAATCAGCCCCAGCATTTT
>TRBD1|TRBV12-3/TRBV12-4|TRBJ1-1|few
CASSLGRGQLMNTEAFF
TGTGCCAGCAGTTTAGGCCGGGGACAGCTTATGAACACTGAAGCTTTCTTT
>-|TRBV6-2/TRBV6-3|TRBJ1-1|-
CASSSGSWGAFF
TGTGCCAGCAGCTCCGGGTCTTGGGGAGCTTTCTTT
>-|TRBV5-1|TRBJ2-4|many
CASSPGPEAKNIQYF
TGCGCCAGCAGCCCCGGACCTGAAGCCAAAAACATTCAGTACTTC
>TRBD2|TRBV10-3|TRBJ2-2|few
CAIRAGANTGELFF
TGTGCCATACGAGCGGGGGCGAACACCGGGGAGCTGTTTTTT
>-|TRBV20-1|TRBJ2-2|-
CSARIAGSTGELFF
TGCAGTGCCCGCATTGCAGGGAGCACCGGGGAGCTGTTTTTT
>-|TRBV6-5|TRBJ2-1|many
CASSQWGVLGGNEQFF
TGTGCCAGCAGCCAATGGGGAGTCTTAGGAGGCAATGAGCAGTTCTTC
>TRBD1|TRBV3-1|TRBJ2-5|-
CASSHAAGTGGVKTQYF
TGTGCCAGCAGCCATGCAGCCGGGACAGGGGGCGTGAAGACCCAGTACTTC
>TRBD1|TRBV5-1|TRBJ1-1|few
CASSRDRVRNTEAFF
TGCGCCAGCAGCAGGGACAGGGTCCGGAACACTGAAGCTTTCTTT
>-|TRBV5-1|TRBJ2-3|many
CASSFVAGEPTDTQYF
TGCGCCAGCAGCTTTGTCGCAGGGGAGCCCACAGATACGCAGTATTTT
>TRBD1|TRBV5-1|TRBJ1-1|-
CASSSWTGGAAEAFF
TGCGCCAGCAGCTCCTGGACAGGGGGAGCGGCTGAAGCTTTCTTT
>TRBD1|TRBV12-3/TRBV12-4|TRBJ1-1|-
CASSLRQGGDTEAFF
TGTGCCAGCAGTCTCAGACAGGGAGGGGACACTGAAGCTTTCTTT
>-|TRBV14|TRBJ2-2|-
CASSQDARLNTGELFF
TGTGCCAGCAGCCAAGATGCACGGCTGAACACCGGGGAGCTGTTTTTT
>-|TRBV6-5|TRBJ2-3|many
CASSYSLGRTDTQYF
TGTGCCAGCAGTTACTCGTTGGGCCGCACAGATACGCAGTATTTT
>-|TRBV19|TRBJ2-5|few
CASSITGAAQTQYF
TGTGCCAGTAGTATTACGGGGGCGGCACAGACCCAGTACTTC
>-|TRBV11-2|TRBJ1-6|-
CASSLLGSSYNSPLHF
TGTGCCAGCAGCTTGTTGGGCAGCTCCTATAATTCACCCCTCCACTTT
>TRBD1|TRBV7-2|TRBJ2-7|-
CASSFAGQEYYF
TGTGCCAGCAGCTTTGCGGGACAGGAGTATTACTTC
>-|TRBV12-3/TRBV12-4|TRBJ1-3|-
CASSFEGDHTIYF
TGTGCCAGCAGTTTTGAGGGGGACCACACCATATATTTT
>-|TRBV3-1|TRBJ1-1|many
CASSQVRLTGAEAFF
TGTGCCAGCAGCCAAGTACGGCTGACGGGCGCTGAAGCTTTCTTT
>-|TRBV11-2|TRBJ2-1|-
CASSLGRLGRNNEQFF
TGTGCCAGCAGCCTAGGGAGATTGGGGAGAAACAATGAGCAGTTCTTC
>TRBD1|TRBV30|TRBJ2-7|few
CAWSSQGIDYEQYF
TGTGCCTGGAGTTCACAGGGGATAGATTACGAGCAGTACTTC
>-|TRBV6-5|TRBJ2-3|-
CASSYSHEGADTQYF
TGTGCCAGCAGTTACTCCCACGAGGGAGCAGATACGCAGTATTTT
>-|TRBV6-5|TRBJ1-6|-
CASRPGGNSPLHF
TGTGCCAGCAGGCCGGGGGGTAATTCACCCCTCCACTTT
>TRBD2|TRBV5-1|TRBJ2-3|-
CASSLRRGAGGDTQYF
TGCGCCAGCAGCTTGAGGCGGGGGGCCGGGGGAGATACGCAGTATTTT
>-|TRBV6-2/TRBV6-3|TRBJ1-6|few
CASSYAQSSSPLHF
TGTGCCAGCAGTTATGCACAGTCGAGTTCACCCCTCCACTTT
>TRBD2|TRBV24-1|TRBJ2-1|few
CATSDPIRTRGNEQFF
TGTGCCACCAGTGATCCAATCAGGACTAGAGGGAATGAGCAGTTCTTC
>-|TRBV6-2/TRBV6-3|TRBJ2-1|few
CASRTSAAGYNEQFF
TGTGCCAGCAGGACCTCGGCAGCAGGATACAATGAGCAGTTCTTC
>TRBD2|TRBV7-6|TRBJ2-1|-
CASSLVSSGGALPHNEQFF
TGTGCCAGCAGCTTAGTGTCTAGCGGGGGGGCCCTTCCCCACAATGAGCAGTTCTTC
>-|TRBV4-1|TRBJ2-7|-
CASSRSPGLIYEQYF
TGCGCCAGCAGCCGAAGTCCTGGGTTGATCTACGAGCAGTACTTC
>-|TRBV7-3|TRBJ2-2|few
CASSADRLNTGELFF
TGTGCCAGCAGCGCGGACAGACTGAACACCGGGGAGCTGTTTTTT
>-|TRBV7-2|TRBJ2-1|few
CASRRGGYNNEQFF
TGTGCCAGCAGAAGAGGGGGGTACAACAATGAGCAGTTCTTC
>TRBD2|TRBV6-6|TRBJ2-3|few
CASSPRGGNTDTQYF
TGTGCCAGCAGCCCACGGGGAGGGAACACAGATACGCAGTATTTT
>TRBD2|TRBV29-1|TRBJ2-1|-
CSVMGGDYNEQFF
TGCAGCGTCATGGGGGGGGACTACAATGAGCAGTTCTTC
>-|TRBV6-5|TRBJ1-1|few
CASSYSVTGGTEAFF
TGTGCCAGCAGTTACTCAGTAACGGGGGGGACTGAAGCTTTCTTT
>-|TRBV7-8|TRBJ1-1|-
CASSLYREAFF
TGTGCCAGCAGCTTATACAGGGAAGCTTTCTTT
>-|TRBV5-6|TRBJ1-2|few
CASSLGDGAYYGYTF
TGTGCCAGCAGCTTGGGAGACGGAGCCTACTATGGCTACACCTTC
>-|TRBV7-9|TRBJ2-3|few
CASTPGLHTDTQYF
TGTGCCAGCACCCCGGGACTGCACACAGATACGCAGTATTTT